This T cell receptor (beta chain) was recovered during a study of TIL therapy for anti-PD-1-resistant metastatic lung cancer. Background on the study: Tumors had a median PD-L1 proportion score of about 6%. Half of patients were current or former smokers. By whole-exome sequencing, median non-synonymous tumor mutation burden was roughly 1.6 mutations per megabase.

There are 13 residues in the CDR3. Germline V lookup: CDR1 SQVTM, CDR2 ANQGSEA. Trimming cost V 5 bases and J 7 bases; bases outside gene matches: 10. A remark on this clone: Its antigen remains unknown.

The time point is: pre-treatment sample, taken before nivolumab and TIL therapy. Study results and limitations: This highly selected cohort may not generalize to typical lung cancer patients.

Sequencing used immunoSEQ v3. Profiling relied on immunoSEQ multiplex PCR, and the TCRdb table lists in-frame clones only, not all of them. The sample carries about 21,000 clones, under 80% recorded once. The clonotype comes from a person aged 30 to 80 with non-small cell lung cancer. The starting material was blood, obtained at baseline. The gene calls are TRBV29-1 and TRBJ1-2, with TRBD1 matching 7 bases. CDR3 residues: CSVKQGSGSGYTF. The CDR3 DNA reads as TGCAGCGTTAAACAGGGGTCCGGCTCTGGCTACACCTTC.